This paragraph covers one TCR beta chain sequence. Its antigen remains unidentified. Looked up from germline, CDR1 is SGHAT and CDR2 is FQNNGV. The CDR3 runs 18 residues. The V and J ends lost 5 bases and 10 bases respectively, with 27 bases between them. The data were taken from a study of neoadjuvant nivolumab and ipilimumab in lung cancer. General study results and limits: Pretherapy blood TCR richness correlated positively with resected tumor richness.

Only in-frame clones appear in the TCRdb table, and some are missing; sequencing was by immunoSEQ multiplex PCR. The table has some 27,000 clones, 65% to 85% seen once. This clonotype was obtained from an adult with non-small cell lung cancer. The chain recombines TRBV11-2 with TRBJ1-6; D possibly corresponds to TRBD1 (5 bases). The sequenced sample was peripheral blood, obtained before neoadjuvant nivolumab, alone or with ipilimumab. The CDR3 nucleotides read TGTGCCAGCAGCGTCCACCATTTCGGCAGGGAAGAAGGATCACCCCTCCACTTT. Translated: CASSVHHFGREEGSPLHF.